This TCR beta chain originates from a study of blood T cell repertoires in COVID-19 (dated by TCRdb to 2019 to 2021). For context, the study as a whole: Samples covering the acute and convalescent phases of COVID-19 were provided by collaborators in the United States, Italy and Spain. Deeply sampled blood TCRbeta repertoires from subjects exposed to, actively infected with, or recovered from COVID-19 were included in the dataset. The prospective study material was composed of cDNA or gDNA derived from T cells, B-cell-depleted T cells, or PBMCs. Samples were obtained from the ongoing ImmuneRACE study (first 160 participants) and from approximately 1,200 subjects provided by 6 global collaborators. Where available, HLA class I and class II types were taken from metadata supplied by the sample provider and were not determined by assay-based typing. The repertoires were made available in a free public database intended to serve as a resource for research on the immune response to SARS-CoV-2. A de-identified subject ID, COVID-19 status, age in years and sex were almost always included in the sample metadata. What the research found in general, with its limitations: The quantity of clinical and demographic metadata differed by source and by participant and was supplied without curation.

The immunoSEQ Assay, a bias-controlled multiplex PCR, was used to amplify TCRbeta CDR3 regions from genomic DNA. Under the source paper's analysis protocol: Nucleated cell counts per sample were estimated from amplification of reference gene primers within the assay. To quantify the absolute abundance of each unique TCRbeta CDR3 rearrangement, sequence reads were collapsed and filtered. For each sample, productive Simpson clonality was calculated by taking the square root of Simpson's diversity index across productive rearrangements. TCRdb obtained this table from immuneACCESS and retained in-frame rearrangements with V and J assigned. These tables miss some clones; where compared with another copy, unresolved V genes account for less than half of the shortfall, and the remainder is unexplained. The V and J calls and clone size are taken from that table; D and trimming were inferred from the DNA. The sample table holds roughly 400,000 clones, of which more than 70% were seen once. About 1.5% of the sample is in the top ten clones.

As for this clone: Its cognate antigen has yet to be identified. Per-base qualities were not stored, and no clone one base away is much larger.

Participants in the prospective study were aged about 18 to 95 years, lived in some 24 United States geographic areas, and enrolled through a virtual design. In the prospective study, cohorts were assigned on the basis of participant-reported clinical history obtained from a screening survey and a study questionnaire. Exposed participants were defined as having been in contact with someone with a PCR-confirmed or clinician-diagnosed COVID-19 case within 2 weeks of study entry. In the prospective study, mobile phlebotomists collected whole blood, serum and a nasopharyngeal or oropharyngeal swab from each participant. Over a roughly 2-month period, participants in the prospective study had the option of providing additional blood draws and questionnaires. Blood samples from the prospective study were shipped frozen or at room temperature prior to DNA extraction. Here V drops 4 bases and J drops 3 bases, and the junction holds 7 bases not matched to any gene. Including cysteine and phenylalanine, the CDR3 has 15 amino acids. The sequence is cut down to CDR3 DNA, 45 bases in frame from base 1. Based on the germline V gene, the CDR1 and CDR2 sequences are SGHAT and FQNNGV.

The clonotype was recovered from a young woman who had been exposed to COVID-19. The specimen was PBMCs or T cells enriched from blood (not recorded which). The V gene is TRBV11-2 and the J gene is TRBJ2-5, and TRBD1 aligns with 8 junction nucleotides. The nucleotide sequence reads as follows: TGTGCCAGCAGCTACGATTTGACAGGGGAAGAGACCCAGTACTTC. This encodes CASSYDLTGEETQYF. Reference TRBV11-2 and TRBJ2-5 proteins supply the regions before and after the CDR3; the full variable domain is: EAGVAQSPRYKIIEKRQSVAFWCNPISGHATLYWYQQILGQGPKLLIQFQNNGVVDDSQLPKDRFSAERLKGVDSTLKIQPAKLEDSAVYLCASSYDLTGEETQYFGPGTRLLVL.